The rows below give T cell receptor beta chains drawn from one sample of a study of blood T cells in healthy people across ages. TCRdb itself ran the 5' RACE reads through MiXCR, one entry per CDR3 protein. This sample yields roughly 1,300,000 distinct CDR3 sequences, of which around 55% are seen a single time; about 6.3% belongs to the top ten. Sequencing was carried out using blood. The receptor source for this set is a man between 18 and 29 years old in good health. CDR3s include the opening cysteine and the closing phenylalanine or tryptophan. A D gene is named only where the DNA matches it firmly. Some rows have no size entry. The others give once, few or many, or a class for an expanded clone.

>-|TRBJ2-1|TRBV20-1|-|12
CSARDEGPEQFF
TGCAGTGCTAGAGATGAGGGTCCTGAGCAGTTCTTC
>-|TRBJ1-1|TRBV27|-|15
CASSLLGLENTEAFF
TGTGCCAGCAGTTTACTGGGGCTGGAGAACACTGAAGCTTTCTTT
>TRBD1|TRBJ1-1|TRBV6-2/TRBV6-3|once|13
CASKDRGNTEAFF
TGTGCCAGCAAGGACAGGGGGAACACTGAAGCTTTCTTT
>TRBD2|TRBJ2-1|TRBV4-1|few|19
CASSQDRFLGTSVGGEQFF
TGCGCCAGCAGCCAAGATCGGTTTCTTGGGACTAGCGTAGGGGGGGAGCAGTTCTTC
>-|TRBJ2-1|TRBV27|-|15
CASSFFGRGANEQFF
TGTGCCAGCAGTTTTTTTGGCAGGGGGGCCAATGAGCAGTTCTTC
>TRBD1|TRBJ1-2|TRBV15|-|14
CATSRGTGGYGYTF
TGTGCCACCAGCAGAGGGACAGGCGGCTATGGCTACACCTTC
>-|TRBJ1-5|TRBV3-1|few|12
CASSLSSQPQHF
TGTGCCAGCAGTCTTAGTTCTCAGCCCCAGCATTTT
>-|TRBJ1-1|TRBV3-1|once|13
CASSRKGNTEAFF
TGTGCCAGCAGCCGGAAGGGGAACACTGAAGCTTTCTTT
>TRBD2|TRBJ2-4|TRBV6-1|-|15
CASNESAGGKNIQYF
TGTGCCAGCAATGAATCGGCGGGGGGGAAAAACATTCAGTACTTC
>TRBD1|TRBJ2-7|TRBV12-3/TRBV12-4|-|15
CASRGTGQTYNEQYF
TGTGCCAGCAGAGGTACGGGACAGACTTACAATGAGCAGTACTTC
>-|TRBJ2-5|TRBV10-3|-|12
CATGAQQETQYF
TGTGCCACGGGGGCCCAGCAAGAGACCCAGTACTTC
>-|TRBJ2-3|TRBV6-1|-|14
CASSEVGAADTQYF
TGTGCCAGCAGTGAGGTCGGAGCCGCAGATACGCAGTATTTT
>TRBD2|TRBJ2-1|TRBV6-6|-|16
CASTTRTSGGGNEQFF
TGTGCCAGCACCACAAGGACTAGCGGGGGTGGGAATGAGCAGTTCTTC
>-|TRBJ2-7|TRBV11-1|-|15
CASSLVRGSLYEQYF
TGTGCCAGCAGCTTAGTTCGGGGCAGTTTGTACGAGCAGTACTTC
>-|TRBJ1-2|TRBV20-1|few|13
CSASPPGSYGYTF
TGCAGTGCTAGCCCCCCGGGTAGCTATGGCTACACCTTC
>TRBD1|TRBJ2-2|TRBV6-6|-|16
CASSYLRDRETGELFF
TGTGCCAGCAGTTACCTTCGGGACAGGGAAACCGGGGAGCTGTTTTTT
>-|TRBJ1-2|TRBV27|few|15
CASSMTGRGGNGYTF
TGTGCCAGCAGTATGACGGGGAGGGGGGGAAATGGCTACACCTTC
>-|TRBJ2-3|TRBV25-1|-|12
CASSLNPGTQYF
TGTGCCAGCAGCCTCAACCCCGGTACGCAGTATTTT
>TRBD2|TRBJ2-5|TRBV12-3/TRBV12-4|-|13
CASSGGTSYEQNF
TGTGCCAGCTCGGGAGGGACATCCTACGAGCAGAACTTC
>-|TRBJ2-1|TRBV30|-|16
CAWSVLGGIVGNEQFF
TGTGCCTGGAGTGTACTGGGCGGGATCGTCGGCAATGAGCAGTTCTTC
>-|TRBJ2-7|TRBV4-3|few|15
CASSQDLDGGDEQYF
TGCGCCAGCAGCCAAGATCTTGACGGGGGAGACGAGCAGTACTTC
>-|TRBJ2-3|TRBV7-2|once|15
CASSLVGSSENTQYF
TGTGCCAGCAGCTTAGTTGGCTCCTCGGAGAATACGCAGTATTTT
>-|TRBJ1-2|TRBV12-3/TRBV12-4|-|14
CASSLLRADYGYTF
TGTGCCAGCAGTTTACTCAGGGCGGACTATGGCTACACCTTC
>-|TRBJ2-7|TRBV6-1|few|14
CASSEPEGSYEQYF
TGTGCCAGCAGTGAACCTGAGGGGTCCTACGAGCAGTACTTC
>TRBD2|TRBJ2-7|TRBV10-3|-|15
CAISDLAGGTYEQYF
TGTGCCATCAGTGATCTGGCGGGAGGGACCTACGAGCAGTACTTC
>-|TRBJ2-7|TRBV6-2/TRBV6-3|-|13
CASSWDRHYEQYF
TGTGCCAGCAGTTGGGACCGACACTACGAGCAGTACTTC
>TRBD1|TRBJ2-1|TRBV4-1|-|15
CASSQEGQGRGEQFF
TGCGCCAGCAGCCAAGAAGGACAGGGTCGGGGCGAGCAGTTCTTC
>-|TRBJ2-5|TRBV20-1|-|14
CSAKVGGPKETQYF
TGCAGTGCTAAGGTGGGGGGGCCGAAGGAGACCCAGTACTTC
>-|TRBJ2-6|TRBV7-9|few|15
CASTPKSSGANVLTF
TGTGCCAGCACCCCCAAGAGCTCTGGGGCCAACGTCCTGACTTTC
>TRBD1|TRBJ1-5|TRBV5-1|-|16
CASSSNRGVGNQPQHF
TGCGCCAGCAGCAGCAACAGGGGTGTAGGCAATCAGCCCCAGCATTTT
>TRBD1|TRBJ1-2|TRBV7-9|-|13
CASSQQGARGYTF
TGTGCCAGCAGCCAACAGGGGGCGAGGGGCTACACCTTC
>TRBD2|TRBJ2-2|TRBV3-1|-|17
CASGGLAGGPVTGELFF
TGTGCCAGCGGCGGACTAGCGGGGGGGCCTGTGACCGGGGAGCTGTTTTTT
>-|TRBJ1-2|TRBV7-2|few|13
CASRGGGLDGYTF
TGTGCCAGCAGAGGGGGGGGGCTAGATGGCTACACCTTC
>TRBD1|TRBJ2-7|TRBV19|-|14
CASSSGRGLGEQYF
TGTGCCAGTAGTAGTGGCAGGGGGCTGGGCGAGCAGTACTTC
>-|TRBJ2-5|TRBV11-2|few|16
CASSLYSGGAGETQYF
TGTGCCAGCAGCTTATATAGTGGGGGGGCCGGGGAGACCCAGTACTTC
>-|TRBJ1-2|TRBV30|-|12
CAWKTGVNGYTF
TGTGCCTGGAAAACAGGAGTCAATGGCTACACCTTC
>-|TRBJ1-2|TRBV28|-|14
CASIPGHRPYGYTF
TGTGCCAGCATACCGGGACACCGACCTTATGGCTACACCTTC
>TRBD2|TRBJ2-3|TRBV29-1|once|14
CSVEGGLAGDTQYF
TGCAGCGTTGAAGGGGGGCTAGCGGGGGACACGCAGTATTTT
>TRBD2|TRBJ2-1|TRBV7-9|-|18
CASSSTRLAGDGYNEQFF
TGTGCCAGCAGCTCGACACGACTAGCGGGAGACGGCTACAATGAGCAGTTCTTC
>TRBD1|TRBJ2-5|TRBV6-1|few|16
CASSEGGTGPKETQYF
TGTGCCAGCAGTGAAGGAGGGACAGGCCCAAAGGAGACCCAGTACTTC
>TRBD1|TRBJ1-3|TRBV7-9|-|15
CASRLTGGTGNTIYF
TGTGCCAGCAGGCTCACAGGGGGTACTGGAAACACCATATATTTT
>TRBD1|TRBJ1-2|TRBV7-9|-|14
CASSLPGRGHGYTF
TGTGCAAGCAGCTTACCGGGAAGGGGGCATGGCTACACCTTC
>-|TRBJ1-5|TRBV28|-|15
CASLGPRVLNQPQHF
TGTGCCAGCCTCGGCCCACGAGTCCTCAATCAGCCCCAGCATTTT
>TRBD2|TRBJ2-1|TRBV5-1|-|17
CASSLGTSGRDFYEQFF
TGCGCCAGCAGCTTAGGGACTTCCGGGAGGGACTTTTATGAGCAGTTCTTC
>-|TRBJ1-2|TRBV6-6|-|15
CASSYIWIREDGYTF
TGTGCCAGCAGCTACATTTGGATCCGGGAGGATGGCTACACCTTC
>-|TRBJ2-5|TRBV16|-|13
CASSQMRVETQYF
TGTGCCAGCAGCCAAATGCGGGTGGAGACCCAGTACTTC